The text below deals with one T cell receptor beta chain. The antigen remains unidentified. Libraries were prepared by immunoSEQ multiplex PCR; TCRdb keeps only in-frame clonotypes and omits some of them. The table lists under 110,000 clones, approximately 90% of them singletons. These data originate in a study of PD-1 blockade in classical Hodgkin lymphoma. Findings and limits, study-wide: For complete responders, baseline diversity was comparable to that of newly diagnosed patients.

The CDR3 consists of 13 residues. Trimming removed 5 bases from V and 4 bases from J, with 12 bases in between. Germline CDR1 and CDR2: SGHTS and YDEGEE. Each patient relapsed following autologous stem cell transplantation, and prior brentuximab vedotin exposure differed. The sequence was obtained from a human donor with classical Hodgkin lymphoma. The material sequenced was peripheral blood mononuclear cells (PBMCs), taken before the second cycle of nivolumab. V gene TRBV5-8 combines with J gene TRBJ2-5; maybe TRBD1 (6 bases). This CDR3 reads CASRHGTRETQYF. CDR3 nucleotide sequence: TGTGCCAGCAGACATGGGACAAGAGAGACCCAGTACTTC.